This TCR beta chain was obtained from a study of T cell responses to AZD1222 COVID-19 vaccine. Findings and limits, study-wide: Donors were largely white British and mainly female; clonal diversity was possibly underestimated. Once two AZD1222 doses were given, Spike-specific TCR breadth and depth went up. Close to half of spike-specific TCRs reportedly recognize unmutated variant regions.

The assay was immunoSEQ multiplex PCR, and TCRdb's table has in-frame clones only and misses some. The data contain some 100,000 clones, 80% to 90% of them seen just once; the ten biggest clones take up about a sixth. The CDR3 covers 15 residues. Germline values: CDR1 SGHRS, CDR2 YFSETQ. V shed 2 bases and J shed 3 bases, with 14 bases lying between them. On this clone itself: Its cognate antigen is unknown.

The starting material was peripheral blood, obtained on day 0 of AZD1222 vaccination. The TCR was taken from an adult in good health. This sequence joins TRBV5-1 and TRBJ1-1, with unresolved D. The CDR3 spells CASSFLLPGDTEAFF. CDR3 DNA: TGCGCCAGCAGCTTCCTACTCCCCGGGGACACTGAAGCTTTCTTT.